The 22 T cell receptor beta chains reported below all come from one sample, sequenced in a study of blood T cell repertoires in COVID-19. Some clones are missing from TCRdb's copy, which holds only in-frame ones; the method was immunoSEQ multiplex PCR. The sample holds 250,000 or so clones, roughly nine tenths seen once. Sequenced sample: peripheral blood. The source is a man aged 35 to 55 with active or convalescent COVID-19.

V gene TRBV18 combines with J gene TRBJ2-3; D possibly corresponds to TRBD2 (7 bases). The V gene's germline CDR1 is KGHSH and CDR2 LQKENI. V dropped 0 bases and J dropped 5 bases, with 12 bases sitting between them. The CDR3 extends over 15 amino acids. The CDR3 DNA follows: TGTGCCAGCTCACCACCACGGGGGGCAGGAGATACGCAGTATTTT. It yields the protein CASSPPRGAGDTQYF.

The rearrangement links TRBV7-8 to TRBJ2-7; 13 nucleotides line up with TRBD2. The V gene end was trimmed by 5 bases and the J gene end by 7 bases; junction bases not matched to a gene: 5. The germline gives CDR1 SGHVS, CDR2 FQNEAQ. The length of the CDR3 is 14 residues. The CDR3 reads CASSRGLAGEEQYF. CDR3 coding DNA: TGTGCCAGCAGCCGAGGACTAGCGGGAGAAGAGCAGTACTTC.

The chain has TRBV13 and TRBJ2-3; weak D call: TRBD2 (5 bases). V dropped 5 bases and J dropped 3 bases, with 12 bases sitting between them. The CDR3 spans 14 residues. The germline V gene encodes CDR1 PRHDT and CDR2 FYEKMQ (reference sequence). CDR3 coding DNA: TGTGCCAGCAGCCTATCAGGCGGGACAGATACGCAGTATTTT. Translation gives CASSLSGGTDTQYF.

Points on this clone: Other nucleotide sequences in the sample specify the same CDR3. The chain couples TRBV12-5 to TRBJ2-7; D gene uncertain. Germline CDR1 LGHNT, CDR2 FRNRAP. Trimming took off 5 bases at V and 3 bases at J, with 14 bases between the two ends. The CDR3 contains 14 residues. The CDR3: CASGPRLQNYEQYF. DNA of the CDR3: TGTGCTAGTGGTCCGCGACTCCAAAACTACGAGCAGTACTTC.

The chain carries TRBV4-1 and TRBJ2-1; 10 positions agree with TRBD1. The CDR3 runs to 15 residues. V lost 4 bases to trimming and J lost 7 bases; unmatched junction nucleotides: 7. Per germline, CDR1 MGHRA and CDR2 YSYEKL. For the CDR3, the DNA is TGCGCCAGCAGCCGAGAGACAGGGGGCTGGAATGAGCAGTTCTTC. It codes for CASSRETGGWNEQFF.

This clone was seen only once. The genes are TRBV2 and TRBJ2-3; a weak D match, TRBD1 (5 bases). The V end was cut by 9 bases, the J end by 0 bases, with 16 bases between. Looked up from germline, CDR1 is SNHLY and CDR2 is FYNNEI. The CDR3 totals 15 residues. CDR3 in amino acids: CASAPTESSTDTQYF. The DNA for the CDR3 is TGTGCCAGTGCTCCGACAGAATCTAGCACAGATACGCAGTATTTT. Looking up the rest from reference TRBV2 and TRBJ2-3 gives the full variable domain: EPEVTQTPSHQVTQMGQEVILRCVPISNHLYFYWYRQILGQKVEFLVSFYNNEISEKSEIFDDQFSVERPDGSNFTLKIRSTKLEDSAMYFCASAPTESSTDTQYFGPGTRLTVL.

The V gene is TRBV5-5, the J gene TRBJ1-1; TRBD1 is a possible D gene (6 bases). The V end lost 9 bases, the J end lost 9 bases, and 12 bases lay between the germline ends. Germline V gene lookup returns CDR1 SGHKS and CDR2 YYEKEE (reference sequence). The CDR3 has 10 amino acids. DNA of the CDR3: TGTGCCATCAGAACAGGGCAAGCTTTCTTT. Residues: CAIRTGQAFF. Complete variable domain (other parts from reference TRBV5-5 and TRBJ1-1): DAGVTQSPTHLIKTRGQQVTLRCSPISGHKSVSWYQQVLGQGPQFIFQYYEKEERGRGNFPDRFSARQFPNYSSELNVNALLLGDSALYLCAIRTGQAFFGQGTRLTVV.

The chain is built from TRBV6-4 and TRBJ1-6; D is unclear. The CDR3 runs 13 residues. Trimming removed 5 bases from V and 7 bases from J, with 9 bases in between. Germline V CDR1 and CDR2: MRHNA, SNTAGT. The CDR3 DNA reads TGTGCCAGCAGTCGAGAGAGAAATTCACCCCTCCACTTT. As protein: CASSRERNSPLHF.

CDR3 residues: CASSLVLQGGTEAFF. CDR3 DNA sequence: TGTGCCAGCAGCTTAGTCCTCCAGGGGGGCACTGAAGCTTTCTTT. This sequence joins TRBV11-3 and TRBJ1-1, with TRBD1 matching 7 bases. CDR1 is SGHNT, CDR2 YENEEA, per germline. With 1 base clipped from V and 4 bases from J, the junction kept 6 bases outside the gene matches. The CDR3 is 15 residues long.

The genes are TRBV5-1 and TRBJ1-5; D remains unclear. From germline, CDR1 is SGHRS and CDR2 YFSETQ. The V gene lost 4 bases and the J gene lost 0 bases, with 5 bases spanning the gap. The CDR3 totals 13 residues. The CDR3 DNA is TGCGCCAGCAGCGCGGATAGCAATCAGCCCCAGCATTTT. Protein product: CASSADSNQPQHF.

The chain carries TRBV18 and TRBJ1-6; 9 positions agree with TRBD1. This CDR3 has 17 amino acids. Trimming removed 4 bases from V and 2 bases from J; junction bases left unmatched: 6. Germline CDR1 reads KGHSH; CDR2 reads LQKENI. CDR3 in amino acids: CASSQNRQGAYNSPLHF. The CDR3 DNA reads TGTGCCAGCTCACAAAACCGACAGGGGGCCTATAATTCACCCCTCCACTTT.

The chain recombines TRBV13 with TRBJ1-2; TRBD1 matches at 7 bases. V trimming: 2 bases; J trimming: 5 bases; junction bases outside the gene matches: 8. This CDR3 spans 15 amino acids. The germline CDR1 and CDR2 sequences are PRHDT and FYEKMQ (reference sequence). CDR3 protein: CASSLSVRQGYGYTF. In DNA form, the CDR3 reads TGTGCCAGCAGCTTAAGCGTGCGACAGGGTTATGGCTACACCTTC.

This clone was counted once. The V call is TRBV24-1, the J call TRBJ1-1; D gene ambiguous. The ends were cut back, 3 bases at V and 5 bases at J, with 9 bases in the middle. CDR1 is KGHDR and CDR2 is SFDVKD in the germline V gene. The CDR3 length is 13 residues. The CDR3 sequence: CATSDVEETEAFF. The DNA of the CDR3 is TGTGCCACCAGTGATGTGGAGGAAACTGAAGCTTTCTTT.

V usage is TRBV29-1 and J usage is TRBJ1-2, with TRBD1 matching 9 bases. V shed 4 bases and J 8 bases; nucleotides not matched to a gene: 8. CDR3 length: 13 amino acids. The germline CDR1 and CDR2 sequences are SQVTM and ANQGSEA. CDR3 region: CSVGSGQGGGYTF. CDR3 DNA: TGCAGCGTTGGGTCGGGACAGGGTGGCGGCTACACCTTC.

The chain uses TRBV5-1 and TRBJ2-1; a possible D gene is TRBD2 (7 bases). Germline assignment: CDR1 SGHRS and CDR2 YFSETQ. The germline V and J ends were trimmed by 0 bases and 4 bases, with 14 bases remaining between them. The CDR3 runs 16 residues. CDR3 sequence: CASSLEGRGGYNEQFF. CDR3 bases: TGCGCCAGCAGCTTGGAGGGCAGGGGAGGGTACAATGAGCAGTTCTTC.

This chain links TRBV19 with TRBJ1-5; 7 bases match TRBD1. Trimming at V came to 3 bases and at J to 4 bases, leaving 3 bases not matched to a gene. The CDR3 loop spans 14 amino acids. Germline CDR1 reads LNHDA; CDR2 reads SQIVND (reference sequence). As DNA, the CDR3 is TGTGCCAGTAGTATGACAGGGATGAATCAGCCCCAGCATTTT. It yields the protein CASSMTGMNQPQHF.

This sequence joins TRBV5-8 and TRBJ2-7; 9 nucleotides agree with TRBD2. The CDR3 has 15 amino acids. J was trimmed by 0 bases and V by 3 bases; bases with no gene match: 4. The germline CDR1 and CDR2 sequences are SGHTS and YDEGEE. The CDR3 DNA reads TGTGCCAGCAGCTCCCCACTAGCGGGCTCCTACGAGCAGTACTTC. Its protein product is CASSSPLAGSYEQYF.

This chain joins TRBV5-6 and TRBJ2-7; D is unresolved. V shed 2 bases and J shed 2 bases, with 8 bases lying between them. The CDR3 covers 13 residues. Germline assignment: CDR1 SGHDT and CDR2 YYEEEE. The chain's CDR3 is CASSFQETYEQYF. Written as DNA, the CDR3 is TGTGCCAGCAGCTTTCAGGAAACCTACGAGCAGTACTTC.

V and J are TRBV7-3 and TRBJ2-7; 11 bases are shared with TRBD2. From germline, CDR1 is SGHTA and CDR2 FQGTGA. This CDR3 is built from 15 residues. The J segment lost 2 bases and the V segment lost 2 bases, leaving 2 bases of the junction unmatched. The CDR3 reads CASSLGSGGAYEQYF. CDR3 nucleotide sequence: TGTGCCAGCAGCTTAGGTAGCGGGGGGGCCTACGAGCAGTACTTC. Supplemented by reference TRBV7-3 and TRBJ2-7, the full variable domain reads GAGVSQTPSNKVTEKGKYVELRCDPISGHTALYWYRQSLGQGPEFLIYFQGTGAADDSGLPNDRFFAVRPEGSVSTLKIQRTERGDSAVYLCASSLGSGGAYEQYFGPGTRLTVT.

A remark on this clone: The sample holds other DNA sequences that translate to the same CDR3. CDR3: CASSLEQGAYEQYF. For the CDR3, the DNA is TGCGCCAGCAGCTTGGAACAGGGGGCATACGAGCAGTACTTC. The chain has TRBV5-1 and TRBJ2-7; 9 nucleotides agree with TRBD1. The CDR3 sequence is 14 residues long. V shed 0 bases and J 4 bases; nucleotides not matched to a gene: 2. CDR1 is SGHRS and CDR2 is YFSETQ in the germline V gene.

This clone showed up just a few times. The J gene is TRBJ1-1, the V gene TRBV19; D is unclear. The V and J ends lost 6 bases and 5 bases respectively, with 7 bases between them. The CDR3 runs to 11 residues. Looked up from germline, CDR1 is LNHDA and CDR2 is SQIVND (reference sequence). CDR3 protein: CASRRTTEAFF. The CDR3 DNA follows: TGTGCCAGTAGACGAACAACTGAAGCTTTCTTT.

The chain employs TRBV5-5 and TRBJ1-1; 9 nucleotides agree with TRBD1. CDR1 and CDR2 (germline): SGHKS, YYEKEE (reference sequence). Germline trimming cut 5 bases from V and 3 bases from J; bases unmatched to any gene: 5. The length of the CDR3 is 14 residues. The CDR3 DNA follows: TGTGCCAGCAGGACAGGGGGAATGGACACTGAAGCTTTCTTT. Translation gives CASRTGGMDTEAFF. The full variable domain, completed using reference TRBV5-5 and TRBJ1-1, is DAGVTQSPTHLIKTRGQQVTLRCSPISGHKSVSWYQQVLGQGPQFIFQYYEKEERGRGNFPDRFSARQFPNYSSELNVNALLLGDSALYLCASRTGGMDTEAFFGQGTRLTVV.